Below, 20 T cell receptor beta chains from the same sample are listed, as sequenced in a study of Ad26.COV2.S vaccination and SARS-CoV-2 variants. Data came from immunoSEQ multiplex PCR; TCRdb stores just in-frame clones and leaves some out. This table holds some 480,000 clones, roughly nine tenths found once. The treatment was: around 19 received Ad26.COV2.S at low or high dose, single or two shots; about 5 received placebo; per-sample allocation not given. Day 63 after the first vaccine or placebo injection was the time point for sampling. The sequencing used peripheral blood, collected in a trial of Ad26.COV2.S vaccine versus placebo. These receptors all come from a person aged 18-60 years who received the Ad26.COV2.S COVID-19 vaccine or a placebo.

The chain employs TRBV7-9 and TRBJ2-7; D is perhaps TRBD1 (6 bases). V was clipped by 4 bases and J by 6 bases, with 16 bases between them. This CDR3 has 14 residues. Germline V gene data show CDR1 as SEHNR and CDR2 as FQNEAQ (reference sequence). As DNA, the CDR3 is TGTGCCAGCAGCTCCACTGTGGGGGCGGGCGAGCAGTACTTC. Translation gives CASSSTVGAGEQYF.

The rearrangement links TRBV27 to TRBJ1-2; 7 bases fit TRBD1. V gave up 10 bases and J gave up 8 bases; unmatched junction bases: 19. Germline V lookup: CDR1 MNHEY, CDR2 SMNVEV (reference sequence). CDR3 length: 15 amino acids. CDR3 region: CATGGPRSGTNGYTF. CDR3 in DNA: TGTGCCACAGGGGGACCAAGATCAGGGACTAACGGCTACACCTTC.

This clone was detected only a few times. V and J are TRBV6-2 or TRBV6-3 and TRBJ2-7, with TRBD2 identical over 7 bases. Germline values: CDR1 MNHEY, CDR2 SVGEGT. This CDR3 contains 17 residues. V was clipped by 0 bases and J by 2 bases; unmatched bases: 10. CDR3 sequence reads: CASSYSPLATRPYEQYF. The CDR3 nucleotides read TGTGCCAGCAGTTACTCCCCACTAGCGACCCGGCCCTACGAGCAGTACTTC.

The chain uses TRBV9 and TRBJ2-5, with D possibly being TRBD1 or TRBD2 (6 bases each). The CDR3 extends over 14 amino acids. Germline V gene lookup returns CDR1 SGDLS and CDR2 YYNGEE. V gave up 0 bases and J gave up 5 bases, with 11 bases separating them. CDR3 loop: CASSVGGGRETQYF. Written as DNA, the CDR3 is TGTGCCAGCAGCGTAGGAGGGGGGCGGGAGACCCAGTACTTC.

The J gene is TRBJ1-5, the V gene TRBV12-3 or TRBV12-4; D gene ambiguous. V shed 6 bases and J shed 9 bases, with 12 bases lying between them. The CDR3 has 12 residues. Here the CDR3 reads CASSYPGRPQHF. DNA of the CDR3: TGTGCCAGCAGCTATCCTGGGCGGCCCCAGCATTTT.

The chain recombines TRBV28 with TRBJ1-2; D ambiguous. CDR1 MDHEN and CDR2 SYDVKM come from the germline V gene. The ends were cut back, 4 bases at V and 4 bases at J, with 13 bases in the middle. CDR3 length equals 14 residues. The CDR3 spells CASSSLGIVYGYTF. CDR3 nucleotide sequence: TGTGCCAGCAGTTCACTTGGGATCGTCTATGGCTACACCTTC.

The CDR3: CASSPGTLGNTEAFF. Here the CDR3 DNA reads TGTGCCAGTAGTCCCGGGACACTCGGGAACACTGAAGCTTTCTTT. The chain joins TRBV19 to TRBJ1-1; TRBD1 is a possible D gene (6 bases). CDR1 and CDR2 (germline): LNHDA, SQIVND (reference sequence). CDR3 length: 15 amino acids. Trimming took 5 bases from V and 1 from J, leaving 14 bases between them.

The chain combines TRBV7-2 with TRBJ2-7, with no clear D. CDR3 length equals 15 residues. Trimming pared 1 base from V and 0 bases from J, leaving 10 bases between. Germline V gene sequence: CDR1 SGHTA, CDR2 FQGNSA. Written as DNA, the CDR3 is TGTGCCAGCAGCTTAGGTGCCACGAGCTCCTACGAGCAGTACTTC. Its translation: CASSLGATSSYEQYF.

The J gene is TRBJ1-2, the V gene TRBV5-6; no definite D call. Trimming removed 4 bases at V and 0 bases at J, with 13 bases between. CDR1 and CDR2 from the germline V gene are SGHDT and YYEEEE. The CDR3 contains 15 residues. DNA for the CDR3: TGTGCCAGCAGCCCGCCCCACGGAACTAACTATGGCTACACCTTC. This encodes CASSPPHGTNYGYTF.

The genes are TRBV6-5 and TRBJ2-1, with 10 bases that match TRBD2. From germline, CDR1 is MNHEY and CDR2 SVGAGI. With 5 bases clipped from V and 5 bases from J, the junction kept 6 bases outside the gene matches. The CDR3 length is 15 residues. The CDR3 region has the DNA TGTGCCAGCAGTCCTACTAGCGGGGTCGACAATGAGCAGTTCTTC. Its translation is CASSPTSGVDNEQFF.

The CDR3 DNA sequence: TGTGCCAGCAGCCCCGGGGGCGGGGAGACCCAGTACTTC. Its translation: CASSPGGGETQYF. This chain uses TRBV11-1 with TRBJ2-5; D may be TRBD1 or TRBD2 (6 bases each). This CDR3 has 13 amino acids. Trimming removed 5 bases from V and 5 bases from J, with 12 bases in between. Germline CDR1 is SGHAT and CDR2 is FQDESV (reference sequence).

The J gene is TRBJ2-1, the V gene TRBV5-4, with D possibly being TRBD2 (5 bases). Trimming stripped 4 bases from V and 7 bases from J, with 18 bases between. This CDR3 contains 15 residues. Germline V CDR1 and CDR2: SGHNT, YYREEE (reference sequence). CDR3 sequence: CASSPDFLLANEQFF. Written as DNA, the CDR3 is TGTGCCAGCAGCCCGGACTTTTTATTGGCGAATGAGCAGTTCTTC.

The J gene is TRBJ2-1, the V gene TRBV28; D is undetermined. V was cut by 5 bases and J by 0 bases, with 17 bases left in between. This CDR3 is 17 amino acids long. Germline values: CDR1 MDHEN, CDR2 SYDVKM. CDR3 loop: CASSPHLGSNSYNEQFF. CDR3 bases: TGTGCCAGCAGTCCCCACCTGGGATCAAACTCCTACAATGAGCAGTTCTTC. Using reference TRBV28 and TRBJ2-1 for the parts outside the CDR3, the full variable domain is DVKVTQSSRYLVKRTGEKVFLECVQDMDHENMFWYRQDPGLGLRLIYFSYDVKMKEKGDIPEGYSVSREKKERFSLILESASTNQTSMYLCASSPHLGSNSYNEQFFGPGTRLTVL.

This clone has just one count. V and J are TRBV7-8 and TRBJ2-1; TRBD2 agrees at 7 bases. V dropped 0 bases and J dropped 2; count of bases not matched to a gene: 1. CDR1 and CDR2 from the germline V gene are SGHVS and FQNEAQ. The CDR3 is 15 residues long. In DNA, the CDR3 is TGTGCCAGCAGCTTAGCGGGAGGGCCCTACAATGAGCAGTTCTTC. Its translation is CASSLAGGPYNEQFF.

This sequence joins TRBV19 and TRBJ1-3; D gene unclear. This CDR3 region has 14 residues. In germline, CDR1 is LNHDA, CDR2 SQIVND (reference sequence). Deletions cut 5 bases from V and 2 bases from J, with 10 bases between. Written as DNA, the CDR3 is TGTGCCAGTAGTCCGACCCGCCCTGGAAACACCATATATTTT. The encoded protein is CASSPTRPGNTIYF. Using reference TRBV19 and TRBJ1-3 for the parts outside the CDR3, the full variable domain is DGGITQSPKYLFRKEGQNVTLSCEQNLNHDAMYWYRQDPGQGLRLIYYSQIVNDFQKGDIAEGYSVSREKKESFPLTVTSAQKNPTAFYLCASSPTRPGNTIYFGEGSWLTVV.

The CDR3 DNA follows: TGTGCCAGCAGTTTAGAGTTGAGTACCGGGACTTTCAAAGCTTTCTTT. Translated: CASSLELSTGTFKAFF. The chain recombines TRBV28 with TRBJ1-1, with TRBD1 as a possible D gene (5 bases). The CDR3 extends over 16 amino acids. V was trimmed by 2 bases and J by 9 bases, leaving 22 bases between them. Germline loops: CDR1 MDHEN, CDR2 SYDVKM.

The gene calls are TRBV6-2 or TRBV6-3 and TRBJ2-3, with D possibly TRBD1 on 5 matching bases. V lost 0 bases and J 2 bases, leaving 12 bases between the germline ends. This CDR3 region has 16 residues. Germline V lookup: CDR1 MNHEY, CDR2 SVGEGT. The DNA for the CDR3 is TGTGCCAGCAGTTACTCGGCAGGGCTGGTCACAGATACGCAGTATTTT. This codes for CASSYSAGLVTDTQYF.

The chain links TRBV27 to TRBJ2-5; D might be TRBD1 or TRBD2, each matching 5 bases. Trimming pared 6 bases from V and 0 bases from J, leaving 14 bases between. The CDR3 loop spans 15 amino acids. Germline V gives CDR1 MNHEY, CDR2 SMNVEV (reference sequence). The chain's CDR3 is CASSTFWGNQETQYF. The CDR3 DNA follows: TGTGCCAGCAGCACCTTCTGGGGGAACCAAGAGACCCAGTACTTC.

The rearrangement uses TRBV5-1 and TRBJ1-2; TRBD1 matches 7 bases. V gave up 4 bases and J gave up 2 bases; unmatched junction bases: 2. Per the germline V gene, CDR1 is SGHRS and CDR2 is YFSETQ. This CDR3 has 13 residues. The CDR3 bases are TGCGCCAGCAGCGAGACAGGGAACTATGGCTACACCTTC. Its translation is CASSETGNYGYTF.

This clone occurred a few times. J is TRBJ2-2 and V is TRBV7-9; D possibly matches TRBD1 or TRBD2 (5 bases each). The CDR3 contains 13 residues. V lost 1 base, J lost 6 bases, and 6 bases lay in between. Germline-derived CDR1 and CDR2 are SEHNR and FQNEAQ (reference sequence). The CDR3 sequence: CASSLVGAGELFF. The CDR3 nucleotides read TGTGCCAGCAGCTTAGTGGGGGCCGGGGAGCTGTTTTTT.